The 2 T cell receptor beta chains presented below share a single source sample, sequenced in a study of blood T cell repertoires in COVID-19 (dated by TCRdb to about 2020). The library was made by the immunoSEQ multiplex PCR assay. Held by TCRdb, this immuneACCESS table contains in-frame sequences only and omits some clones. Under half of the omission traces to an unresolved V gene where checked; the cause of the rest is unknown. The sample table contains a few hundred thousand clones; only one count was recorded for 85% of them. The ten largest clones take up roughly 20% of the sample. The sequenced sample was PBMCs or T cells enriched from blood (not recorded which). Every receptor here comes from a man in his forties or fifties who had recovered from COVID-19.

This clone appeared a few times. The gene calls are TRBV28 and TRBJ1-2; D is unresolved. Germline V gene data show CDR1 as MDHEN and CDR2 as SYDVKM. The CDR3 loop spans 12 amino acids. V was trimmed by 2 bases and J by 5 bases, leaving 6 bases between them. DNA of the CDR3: TGTGCCAGCAGTTTACGCAGTTATGGCTACACCTTC. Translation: CASSLRSYGYTF.

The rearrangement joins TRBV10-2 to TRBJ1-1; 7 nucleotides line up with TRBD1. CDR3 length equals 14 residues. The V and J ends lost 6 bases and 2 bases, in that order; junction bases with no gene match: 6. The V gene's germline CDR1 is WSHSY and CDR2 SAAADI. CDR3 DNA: TGCGCCAGCAGCCAGGGACAGCTTAACACTGAAGCTTTCTTT. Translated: CASSQGQLNTEAFF.